These T cell receptor beta chains were read from a single sample in a study of early T cells in non-severe SARS-CoV-2 infection. Each CDR3 protein gets one entry after TCRdb re-called the 5' RACE reads with MiXCR. Among 48,000 or so distinct CDR3 sequences, less than 15% were seen once, and the ten largest hold roughly 10%. Sequenced input: whole blood. The receptor set was obtained from an adult who was a healthcare worker with PCR-confirmed SARS-CoV-2 infection or an uninfected control (not recorded which). The CDR3 runs from the conserved cysteine through the conserved F or W. The order of the fields is J gene, clone size, V gene, CDR3 protein. Clone size, where shown, is once, few, many, or a class for clones that have expanded.

j_call: TRBJ1-1
clone_size: -
v_call: TRBV5-1
cdr3_aa: CASSADRAVAFF

j_call: TRBJ2-4
clone_size: many
v_call: TRBV5-8
cdr3_aa: CASSWDRGLAPKNIQYF

j_call: TRBJ2-2
clone_size: many
v_call: TRBV6-2/TRBV6-3
cdr3_aa: CASSDGQGFDGELFF

j_call: TRBJ2-5
clone_size: many
v_call: TRBV29-1
cdr3_aa: CSVETNIQETQYF

j_call: TRBJ2-1
clone_size: many
v_call: TRBV20-1
cdr3_aa: CSARGPSGSASYNEQFF

j_call: TRBJ2-3
clone_size: -
v_call: TRBV29-1
cdr3_aa: CSVEGRTKGADTQYF

j_call: TRBJ1-5
clone_size: many
v_call: TRBV19
cdr3_aa: CASSIRTGALNQPQHF

j_call: TRBJ2-5
clone_size: -
v_call: TRBV6-1
cdr3_aa: CASSRGETQYF

j_call: TRBJ1-3
clone_size: many
v_call: TRBV6-6
cdr3_aa: CASSYEGYGTSGNTIYF

j_call: TRBJ1-4
clone_size: many
v_call: TRBV5-1
cdr3_aa: CASSSDRVNEKLFF

j_call: TRBJ2-7
clone_size: -
v_call: TRBV7-9
cdr3_aa: CASSHPDTYEQYF

j_call: TRBJ2-3
clone_size: -
v_call: TRBV11-2
cdr3_aa: CASSLASSVNTDTQYF

j_call: TRBJ2-7
clone_size: -
v_call: TRBV28
cdr3_aa: CASRPTGSYEQYF

j_call: TRBJ1-6
clone_size: -
v_call: TRBV20-1
cdr3_aa: CSASQWAPAGYNSPLHF

j_call: TRBJ2-1
clone_size: many
v_call: TRBV6-5
cdr3_aa: CASSRYYGLAGTLNEQFF

j_call: TRBJ2-5
clone_size: many
v_call: TRBV28
cdr3_aa: CASSLRVETQYF

j_call: TRBJ2-7
clone_size: many
v_call: TRBV20-1
cdr3_aa: CSARDPGLEFGKQYF

j_call: TRBJ1-6
clone_size: many
v_call: TRBV11-2
cdr3_aa: CASSYNRPQPALHF

j_call: TRBJ1-5
clone_size: many
v_call: TRBV27
cdr3_aa: CASSPGPGLSNQPQHF

j_call: TRBJ2-1
clone_size: many
v_call: TRBV6-1
cdr3_aa: CASEAGLVANEQFF

j_call: TRBJ1-6
clone_size: -
v_call: TRBV28
cdr3_aa: CASSTGPTSLHF

j_call: TRBJ1-6
clone_size: -
v_call: TRBV2
cdr3_aa: CAGKTDSPLHF

j_call: TRBJ2-7
clone_size: many
v_call: TRBV20-1
cdr3_aa: CSARDQELAGGKQYF

j_call: TRBJ1-6
clone_size: -
v_call: TRBV20-1
cdr3_aa: CSARTGGQSPLHF

j_call: TRBJ1-2
clone_size: -
v_call: TRBV19
cdr3_aa: CASSILGDYAHGYTF

j_call: TRBJ2-1
clone_size: few
v_call: TRBV28
cdr3_aa: CASSSSGERYNEQFF

j_call: TRBJ1-5
clone_size: many
v_call: TRBV11-3
cdr3_aa: CASSLDSQGHQPQHF

j_call: TRBJ2-2
clone_size: many
v_call: TRBV7-3
cdr3_aa: CASSAYGASNTGELFF

j_call: TRBJ1-5
clone_size: many
v_call: TRBV19
cdr3_aa: CASSAAWDGNQPQHF

j_call: TRBJ2-1
clone_size: many
v_call: TRBV29-1
cdr3_aa: CSVGSSDSYNEQFF

j_call: TRBJ2-3
clone_size: many
v_call: TRBV27
cdr3_aa: CASCFSGLAKKGADTQYF

j_call: TRBJ2-5
clone_size: many
v_call: TRBV20-1
cdr3_aa: CSAPPHAETQYF

j_call: TRBJ2-5
clone_size: -
v_call: TRBV3-1
cdr3_aa: CASSHQTQGTAIRETQYF

j_call: TRBJ2-1
clone_size: few
v_call: TRBV28
cdr3_aa: CASSSPTSGRPFF

j_call: TRBJ2-3
clone_size: many
v_call: TRBV7-9
cdr3_aa: CASSLPPGASSGANTQYF

j_call: TRBJ1-1
clone_size: once
v_call: TRBV2
cdr3_aa: CASSEEGDREAFF

j_call: TRBJ2-2
clone_size: few
v_call: TRBV5-1
cdr3_aa: CASSWGTGANTGELFF

j_call: TRBJ1-3
clone_size: many
v_call: TRBV5-4
cdr3_aa: CACQSGNTIYF

j_call: TRBJ2-5
clone_size: many
v_call: TRBV24-1
cdr3_aa: CATSDRLAGPGTQYF

j_call: TRBJ2-1
clone_size: few
v_call: TRBV10-3
cdr3_aa: CAISEPHRGRGNEQFF

j_call: TRBJ1-4
clone_size: -
v_call: TRBV12-3/TRBV12-4
cdr3_aa: CASSQSSANEKLFF

j_call: TRBJ1-1
clone_size: many
v_call: TRBV10-2
cdr3_aa: CASRPSTGNTEAFF

j_call: TRBJ2-7
clone_size: many
v_call: TRBV7-9
cdr3_aa: CASSLNRGVEQYF

j_call: TRBJ1-1
clone_size: -
v_call: TRBV11-2
cdr3_aa: CASTLGGLNTEAFF